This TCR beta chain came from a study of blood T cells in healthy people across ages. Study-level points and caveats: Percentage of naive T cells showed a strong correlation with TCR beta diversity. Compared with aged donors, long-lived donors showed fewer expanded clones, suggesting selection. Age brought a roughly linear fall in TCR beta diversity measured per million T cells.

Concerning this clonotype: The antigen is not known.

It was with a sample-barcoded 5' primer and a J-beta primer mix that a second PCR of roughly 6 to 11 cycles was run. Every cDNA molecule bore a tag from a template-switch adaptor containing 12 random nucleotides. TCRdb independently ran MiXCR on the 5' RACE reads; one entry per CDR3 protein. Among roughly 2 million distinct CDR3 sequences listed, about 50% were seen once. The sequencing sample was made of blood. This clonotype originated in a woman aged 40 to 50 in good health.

CDR3 DNA sequence: TGTGCCAGCAGTCTCAAAAACCCCATCTCGACTAGCGGGGGGCAATCAAATGAGCAGTTCTTC. Translation: CASSLKNPISTSGGQSNEQFF. The V call is TRBV27, the J call TRBJ2-1; the match to TRBD2 covers 13 bases. CDR3 length equals 21 residues. The J segment lost 7 bases and the V segment lost 5 bases, leaving 23 bases of the junction unmatched. Germline V lookup: CDR1 MNHEY, CDR2 SMNVEV (reference sequence).